This T cell receptor beta chain was found in a study of blood T cells in healthy people across ages. A J-beta primer mix and a sample-barcoded 5' primer were used in a second PCR of about 7 to 12 cycles. TCRdb itself ran the 5' RACE reads through MiXCR, one entry per CDR3 protein. The sample lists some 790,000 distinct CDR3 sequences; about 28% were seen once. General study points: Long-lived donors exceeded aged donors in naive CD4+ cells and diversity. The authors considered diversity estimates from one million T cells to be underestimates.

V was clipped by 6 bases and J by 6 bases, with 20 bases between them. CDR3 length equals 15 residues. CDR1 is DFQATT and CDR2 is SNEGSKA in the germline V gene (reference sequence). About this clonotype: The antigen is not known.

The study drew donors from healthy Caucasian individuals in Russia aged roughly 6 to 90. At least 5 micrograms of total RNA were extracted per sample. The sequencing input was blood. This chain links TRBV20-1 with TRBJ1-4; D might be TRBD1 (6 bases). This TCR came from a woman older than 75 in good health. The CDR3 DNA reads as TGCAGTGCCGCAGAAGGGGGGGGGGTTGATGAAAAACTGTTTTTT. Translated, it gives CSAAEGGGVDEKLFF.